This TCR beta chain was profiled in a study of T-cell reconstitution after alpha-beta-depleted transplantation in children. Regarding the study as a whole: T-cell numbers and diversity one year post-transplant derived largely from freshly generated T cells. Reports say that about two months after transplant, the alpha-beta T cells came out of several hundred graft clones that had expanded.

CDR3 length: 13 residues. J gave up 5 bases and V 6 bases, and 5 bases lay outside the gene matches. Per the germline V gene, CDR1 is ENHRY and CDR2 is SYGVKD. Unique molecular identifiers were incorporated into the prepared TCRbeta library. TCRdb recomputed calls from the PCR reads with MiXCR, one row per CDR3 protein. The repertoire holds about 240,000 distinct CDR3 sequences, about 26% seen once, with roughly 2.6% in the top ten. Worth noting for this clonotype: Its matching antigen is unknown.

The material sequenced was PBMCs, taken before TCRalphabeta/CD19-depleted stem cell transplant. The chain recombines TRBV10-3 with TRBJ2-5, with 8 nucleotides matching TRBD1. The source of this sequence is a girl aged 2-10 years with Fanconi anemia, due to receive a stem cell transplant. The CDR3 DNA reads TGTGCCATCAGCGGACAGGGCCGGGAGACCCAGTACTTC. Its translation is CAISGQGRETQYF.